The following is a T cell receptor beta chain sequence with its context. Its antigen is as yet unknown. Germline V gene sequence: CDR1 SNHLY, CDR2 FYNNEI. V dropped 7 bases and J dropped 5; count of bases not matched to a gene: 5. This CDR3 region has 13 residues. Repertoires were generated with immunoSEQ multiplex PCR, while TCRdb's copy carries only in-frame clones and drops some. The data hold about 22,000 clones, with 69% observed a single time. These data come from a study of vaccination effects on CD4 cells after COVID-19. Before any sequencing was done, the ViraFEST assay used viral peptide pools to expand antigen-specific CD4+ T cells. Isolation of CD4+ T cells took place after approximately 10 days of culture. Two-dose vaccination with either BNT162b2 or mRNA-1273 was given to the participants. Each vaccine recipient was nucleocapsid antibody negative and had no prior SARS-CoV-2 infection. Every well got a few million PBMC, which were grown with 10 IU/ml IL-2 and about 9.7 ug/ml peptides. In the cultures, half the medium was exchanged for IL-2 medium on days 3 and 7.

The clonotype was recovered from a human donor who received a COVID-19 vaccine. This sample comprised CD4+ T cells from PBMCs cultured with SARS-CoV-2 spike peptides, obtained after COVID-19 vaccination. V and J are TRBV2 and TRBJ1-1; 9 nucleotides line up with TRBD1. The CDR3 DNA reads TGTGCCAGCATTCGGGACAGGGAAACTGAAGCTTTCTTT. It specifies CASIRDRETEAFF.